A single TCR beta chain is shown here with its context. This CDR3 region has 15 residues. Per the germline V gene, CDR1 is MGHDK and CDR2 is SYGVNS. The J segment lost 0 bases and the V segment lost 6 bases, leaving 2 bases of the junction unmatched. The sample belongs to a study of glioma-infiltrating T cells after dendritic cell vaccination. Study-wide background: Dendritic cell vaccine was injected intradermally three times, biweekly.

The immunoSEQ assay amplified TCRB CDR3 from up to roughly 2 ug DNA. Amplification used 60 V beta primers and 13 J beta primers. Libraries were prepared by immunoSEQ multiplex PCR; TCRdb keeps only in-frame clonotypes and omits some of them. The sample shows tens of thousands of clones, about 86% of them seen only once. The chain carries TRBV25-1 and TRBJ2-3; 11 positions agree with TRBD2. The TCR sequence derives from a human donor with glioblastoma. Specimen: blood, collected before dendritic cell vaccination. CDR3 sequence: CASSGTSGSTDTQYF. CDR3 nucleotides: TGTGCCAGCAGCGGGACTAGCGGAAGCACAGATACGCAGTATTTT.